A selection of T cell receptor beta chains follows, all from one sample in a study of T cells in localized non-small cell lung cancer. The method was immunoSEQ multiplex PCR; TCRdb's version includes in-frame clones alone and lacks a portion of them. The sample carries around 1,200 clones, about 35% recorded once. The sample in question was normal lung tissue next to the tumor, obtained before any cancer treatment. All receptors derive from a male donor at least 60 years old with stage I squamous cell lung carcinoma. The CDR3 runs from the conserved cysteine through the conserved F or W. A D gene is named only where the DNA matches it firmly. Size values are once, few and many counts, or a class for expanded clones, and some rows have none.

d_call	clone_size	j_call	cdr3_length	v_call	cdr3_aa	cdr3_nt
.	few	TRBJ1-5	14	TRBV11-3	CASSLGSPLQPQHF	TGTGCCAGCAGCTTAGGCAGTCCCCTCCAGCCCCAGCATTTT
TRBD1	medium-sized	TRBJ2-7	19	TRBV9	CASSPRRDRNSQRPYEQYF	TGTGCCAGCAGCCCCCGCCGGGACAGGAATTCACAGCGGCCTTACGAGCAGTACTTC
.	few	TRBJ1-1	14	TRBV9	CASSVDQGGRAAFF	TGTGCCAGCAGCGTAGATCAGGGAGGTAGAGCAGCTTTCTTT
.	.	TRBJ2-6	18	TRBV7-1	CASSSTGRGQSRANVLTF	TGTGCCAGCAGCTCAACAGGACGAGGACAAAGTCGGGCCAACGTCCTGACTTTC
.	.	TRBJ1-1	13	TRBV30	CAWSPTVDTEAFF	TGTGCCTGGAGTCCAACAGTGGACACTGAAGCTTTCTTT
TRBD1	.	TRBJ2-1	15	TRBV18	CASSPQPTGFNEQFF	TGTGCCAGCTCACCCCAGCCGACAGGGTTCAATGAGCAGTTCTTC
.	few	TRBJ2-1	11	TRBV19	CASSSGGVKFF	TGTGCCAGTAGTTCGGGGGGCGTTAAGTTCTTC
TRBD2	few	TRBJ2-1	15	TRBV2	CASTPLAGVDNEQFF	TGTGCCAGCACCCCCCTAGCGGGAGTAGATAATGAGCAGTTCTTC
.	few	TRBJ1-5	13	TRBV4-1	CASSQGRNQPQHF	TGCGCCAGCAGCCAAGGCCGGAATCAGCCCCAGCATTTT
.	.	TRBJ1-3	12	TRBV30	CAWRASGPTIYF	TGTGCCTGGAGGGCCAGCGGGCCGACCATATATTTT
TRBD1	.	TRBJ2-5	16	TRBV7-6	CASSLQGAGRQETQYF	TGTGCCAGCAGCTTACAGGGGGCGGGAAGGCAAGAGACCCAGTACTTC
TRBD2	.	TRBJ2-1	17	TRBV14	CASSQGLAITSYNEQFF	TGTGCCAGCAGCCAGGGACTAGCGATTACCTCCTACAATGAGCAGTTCTTC
.	large	TRBJ1-2	15	TRBV11-3	CASNSHSTGQVGYTF	TGTGCCAGCAATAGCCACTCGACAGGTCAGGTGGGCTACACCTTC
.	.	TRBJ2-7	14	TRBV25-1	CASSVAGTLNEQYF	TGTGCCAGCAGTGTTGCCGGGACCCTCAACGAGCAGTACTTC
.	few	TRBJ1-4	16	TRBV11-3	CASSLGGSLGNEKLFF	TGTGCCAGCAGCTTGGGAGGTTCTTTGGGAAATGAAAAACTGTTTTTT
.	few	TRBJ2-3	13	TRBV30	CAWSTGSTDTQYF	TGTGCCTGGTCGACAGGTAGCACAGATACGCAGTATTTT
TRBD1	.	TRBJ1-1	15	TRBV19	CASSIVTGGASEAFF	TGTGCCAGTAGTATAGTCACAGGGGGCGCGTCTGAAGCTTTCTTT
TRBD2	.	TRBJ2-2	17	TRBV11-3	CASSLSGGRASAGELFF	TGTGCCAGCAGCTTATCTGGCGGGAGGGCTTCGGCCGGGGAGCTGTTTTTT
.	.	TRBJ1-1	12	TRBV30	CAWSSDFTEAFF	TGTGCCTGGAGTTCAGACTTCACTGAAGCTTTCTTT
.	.	TRBJ2-1	14	TRBV12-2	CAIESGTGLNEQFF	TGTGCCATCGAATCCGGGACAGGGTTGAATGAGCAGTTCTTC